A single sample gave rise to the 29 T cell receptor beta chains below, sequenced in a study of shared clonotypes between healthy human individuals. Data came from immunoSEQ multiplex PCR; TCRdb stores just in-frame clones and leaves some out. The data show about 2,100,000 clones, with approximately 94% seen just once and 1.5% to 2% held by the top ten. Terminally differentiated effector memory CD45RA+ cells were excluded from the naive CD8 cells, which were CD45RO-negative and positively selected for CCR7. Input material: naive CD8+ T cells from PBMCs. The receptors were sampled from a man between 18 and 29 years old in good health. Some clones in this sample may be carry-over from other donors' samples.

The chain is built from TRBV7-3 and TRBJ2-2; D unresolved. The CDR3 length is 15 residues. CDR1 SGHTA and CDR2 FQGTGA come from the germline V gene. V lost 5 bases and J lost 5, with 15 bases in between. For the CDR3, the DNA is TGTGCCAGCAGCCCCCATCAAGGGTATACCGGGGAGCTGTTTTTT. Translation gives CASSPHQGYTGELFF.

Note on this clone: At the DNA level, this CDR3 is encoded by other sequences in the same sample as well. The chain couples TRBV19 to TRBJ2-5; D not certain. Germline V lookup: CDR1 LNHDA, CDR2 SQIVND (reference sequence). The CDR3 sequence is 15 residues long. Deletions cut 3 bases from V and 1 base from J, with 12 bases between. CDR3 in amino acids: CASSILGAVQETQYF. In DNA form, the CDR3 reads TGTGCCAGTAGTATCCTCGGAGCAGTCCAAGAGACCCAGTACTTC.

The CDR3, as DNA: TGTGCCAGCAGCCCCGGACTTCAGGACTACGAGCAGTACTTC. Its translation is CASSPGLQDYEQYF. The chain has TRBV27 and TRBJ2-7; tentatively, D is TRBD2 (5 bases). The ends were cut back, 6 bases at V and 3 bases at J, with 15 bases in the middle. CDR1 and CDR2 (germline): MNHEY, SMNVEV (reference sequence). The CDR3 has 14 residues.

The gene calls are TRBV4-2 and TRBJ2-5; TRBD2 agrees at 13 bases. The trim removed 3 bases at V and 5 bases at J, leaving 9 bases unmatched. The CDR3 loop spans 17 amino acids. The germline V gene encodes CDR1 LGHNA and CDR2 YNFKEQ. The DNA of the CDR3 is TGTGCCAGCAGCCACGCACCACTAGCGGGAGGGCGGGAGACCCAGTACTTC. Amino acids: CASSHAPLAGGRETQYF.

This CDR3 is CASSQAQDFYEQYF. CDR3 nucleotides: TGCGCCAGCAGCCAGGCACAGGACTTTTACGAGCAGTACTTC. The chain recombines TRBV4-1 with TRBJ2-7; D could derive from TRBD1 or TRBD2 (5 bases each). The CDR3 runs 14 residues. Germline CDR1 is MGHRA and CDR2 is YSYEKL. V shed 3 bases and J shed 4 bases, with 13 bases lying between them.

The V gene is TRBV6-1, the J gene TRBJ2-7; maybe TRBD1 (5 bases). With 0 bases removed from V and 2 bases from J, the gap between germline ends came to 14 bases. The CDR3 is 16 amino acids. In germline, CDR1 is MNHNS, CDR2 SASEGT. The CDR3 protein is CASSEAGQTVTYEQYF. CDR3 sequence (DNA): TGTGCCAGCAGTGAAGCGGGGCAGACCGTAACCTACGAGCAGTACTTC.

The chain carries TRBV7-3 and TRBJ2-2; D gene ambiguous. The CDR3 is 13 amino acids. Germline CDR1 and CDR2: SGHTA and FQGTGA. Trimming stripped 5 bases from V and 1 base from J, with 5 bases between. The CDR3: CASSGQNTGELFF. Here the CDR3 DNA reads TGTGCCAGCAGCGGCCAGAACACCGGGGAGCTGTTTTTT.

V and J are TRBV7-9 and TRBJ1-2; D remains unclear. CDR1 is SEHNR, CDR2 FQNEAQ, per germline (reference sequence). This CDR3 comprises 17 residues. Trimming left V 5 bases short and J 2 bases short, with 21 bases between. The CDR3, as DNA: TGTGCCAGCAGCCCCGGCGGTGTTACATGGGCCAACTATGGCTACACCTTC. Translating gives CASSPGGVTWANYGYTF.

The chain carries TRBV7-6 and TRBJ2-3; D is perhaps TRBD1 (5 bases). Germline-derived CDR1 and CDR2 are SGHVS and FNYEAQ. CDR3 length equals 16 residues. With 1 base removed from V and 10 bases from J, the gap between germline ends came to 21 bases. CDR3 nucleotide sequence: TGTGCCAGCAGCTTAGGTTTGGGGCCGGATTACTTAGCGCAGTATTTT. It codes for CASSLGLGPDYLAQYF.

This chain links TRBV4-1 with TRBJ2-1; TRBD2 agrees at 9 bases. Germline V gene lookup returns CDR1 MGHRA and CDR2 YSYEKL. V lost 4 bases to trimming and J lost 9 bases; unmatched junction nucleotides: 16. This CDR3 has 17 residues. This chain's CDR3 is CASSRDGWREGPGEQFF. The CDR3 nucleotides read TGCGCCAGCAGCCGAGACGGCTGGCGGGAGGGCCCCGGTGAGCAGTTCTTC.

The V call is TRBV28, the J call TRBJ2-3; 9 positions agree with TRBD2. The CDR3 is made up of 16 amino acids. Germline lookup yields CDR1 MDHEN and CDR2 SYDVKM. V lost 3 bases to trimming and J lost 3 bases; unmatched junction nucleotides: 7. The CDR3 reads CASSFRSGRKTDTQYF. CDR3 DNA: TGTGCCAGCAGTTTTAGGAGCGGGAGGAAAACAGATACGCAGTATTTT.

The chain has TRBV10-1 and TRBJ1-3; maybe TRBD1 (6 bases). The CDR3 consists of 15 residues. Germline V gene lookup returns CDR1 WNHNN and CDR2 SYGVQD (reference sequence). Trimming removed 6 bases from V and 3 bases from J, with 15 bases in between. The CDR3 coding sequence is TGCGCCAGCAGAAGGGACACCACGGGTGGAAACACCATATATTTT. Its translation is CASRRDTTGGNTIYF.

CDR3: CASSVRDIDEQYF. As DNA, the CDR3 is TGTGCCAGCAGCGTGCGGGACATCGACGAGCAGTACTTC. The V call is TRBV9, the J call TRBJ2-7; possibly TRBD1 or TRBD2 for D (6 bases each). CDR3 length equals 13 residues. Trimming stripped 2 bases from V and 5 bases from J, with 11 bases between. Germline V CDR1 and CDR2: SGDLS, YYNGEE. Variable domain in full (rest from reference TRBV9 and TRBJ2-7): DSGVTQTPKHLITATGQRVTLRCSPRSGDLSVYWYQQSLDQGLQFLIQYYNGEERAKGNILERFSAQQFPDLHSELNLSSLELGDSALYFCASSVRDIDEQYFGPGTRLTVT.

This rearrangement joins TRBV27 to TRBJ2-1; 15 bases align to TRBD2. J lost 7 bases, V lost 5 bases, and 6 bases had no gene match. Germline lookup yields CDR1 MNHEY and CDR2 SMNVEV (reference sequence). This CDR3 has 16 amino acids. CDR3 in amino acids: CASSPGLAGGPNEQFF. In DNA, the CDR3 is TGTGCCAGCAGTCCCGGACTAGCGGGAGGGCCGAATGAGCAGTTCTTC.

The CDR3 nucleotides are TGTGCCAGCAGCGAGGCAGGATCCTACGAGCAGTACTTC. Residues: CASSEAGSYEQYF. The chain couples TRBV7-9 to TRBJ2-7; no clear D gene. CDR3 length: 13 residues. V dropped 5 bases and J dropped 1 base, with 9 bases sitting between them. Germline CDR1 and CDR2: SEHNR and FQNEAQ (reference sequence).

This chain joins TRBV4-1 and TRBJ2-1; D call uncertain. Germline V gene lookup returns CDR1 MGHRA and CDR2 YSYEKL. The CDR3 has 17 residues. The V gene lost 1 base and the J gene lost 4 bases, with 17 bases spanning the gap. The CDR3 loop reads CASSQVKGSPNYNEQFF. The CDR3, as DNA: TGCGCCAGCAGCCAAGTTAAGGGCAGCCCAAATTACAATGAGCAGTTCTTC.

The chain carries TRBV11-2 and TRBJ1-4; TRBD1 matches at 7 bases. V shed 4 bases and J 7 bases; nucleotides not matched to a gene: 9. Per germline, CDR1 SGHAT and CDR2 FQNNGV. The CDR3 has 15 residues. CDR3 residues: CASSYLTGSGEKLFF. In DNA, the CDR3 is TGTGCCAGCAGCTACTTGACAGGGAGCGGTGAAAAACTGTTTTTT.

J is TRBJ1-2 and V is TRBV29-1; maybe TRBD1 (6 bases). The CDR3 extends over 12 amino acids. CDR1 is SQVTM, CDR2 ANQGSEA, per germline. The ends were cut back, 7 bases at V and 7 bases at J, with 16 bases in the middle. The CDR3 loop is CSAQGGGFGYTF. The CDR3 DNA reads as TGCAGCGCCCAAGGAGGGGGATTTGGCTACACCTTC.

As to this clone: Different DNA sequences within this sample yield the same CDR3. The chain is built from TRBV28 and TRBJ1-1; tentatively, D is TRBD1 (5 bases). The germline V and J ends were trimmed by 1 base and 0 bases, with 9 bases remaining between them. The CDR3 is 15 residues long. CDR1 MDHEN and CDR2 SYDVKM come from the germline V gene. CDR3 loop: CASSLFRGLNTEAFF. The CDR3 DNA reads TGTGCCAGCAGTTTATTCCGGGGCTTGAACACTGAAGCTTTCTTT. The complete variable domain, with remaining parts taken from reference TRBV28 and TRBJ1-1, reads DVKVTQSSRYLVKRTGEKVFLECVQDMDHENMFWYRQDPGLGLRLIYFSYDVKMKEKGDIPEGYSVSREKKERFSLILESASTNQTSMYLCASSLFRGLNTEAFFGQGTRLTVV.

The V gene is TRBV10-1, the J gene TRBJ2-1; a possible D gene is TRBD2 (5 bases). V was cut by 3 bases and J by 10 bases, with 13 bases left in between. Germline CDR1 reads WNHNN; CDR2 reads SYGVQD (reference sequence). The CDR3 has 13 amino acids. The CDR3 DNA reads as TGCGCCAGCAGTGAATTGAGGGCAAGCGAGCAGTTCTTC. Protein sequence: CASSELRASEQFF.

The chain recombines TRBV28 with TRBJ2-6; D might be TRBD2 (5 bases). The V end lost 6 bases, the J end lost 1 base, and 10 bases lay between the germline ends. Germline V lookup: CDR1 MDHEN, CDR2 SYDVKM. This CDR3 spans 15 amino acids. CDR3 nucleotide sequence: TGTGCCAGCAGCTGGGGAGAATCTGGGGCCAACGTCCTGACTTTC. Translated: CASSWGESGANVLTF. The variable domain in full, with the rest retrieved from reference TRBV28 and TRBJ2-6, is DVKVTQSSRYLVKRTGEKVFLECVQDMDHENMFWYRQDPGLGLRLIYFSYDVKMKEKGDIPEGYSVSREKKERFSLILESASTNQTSMYLCASSWGESGANVLTFGAGSRLTVL.

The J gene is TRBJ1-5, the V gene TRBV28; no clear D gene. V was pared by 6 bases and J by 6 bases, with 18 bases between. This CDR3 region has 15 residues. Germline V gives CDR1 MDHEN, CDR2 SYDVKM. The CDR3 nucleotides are TGTGCCAGCAGACCAAGAATCCCCCCTCGTCAGCCCCAGCATTTT. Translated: CASRPRIPPRQPQHF.

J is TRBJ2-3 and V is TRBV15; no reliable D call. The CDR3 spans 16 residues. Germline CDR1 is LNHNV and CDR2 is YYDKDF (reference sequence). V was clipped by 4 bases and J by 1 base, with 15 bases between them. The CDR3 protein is CATSIRASPGTDTQYF. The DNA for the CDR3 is TGTGCCACCAGCATTCGAGCGTCCCCGGGCACAGATACGCAGTATTTT.

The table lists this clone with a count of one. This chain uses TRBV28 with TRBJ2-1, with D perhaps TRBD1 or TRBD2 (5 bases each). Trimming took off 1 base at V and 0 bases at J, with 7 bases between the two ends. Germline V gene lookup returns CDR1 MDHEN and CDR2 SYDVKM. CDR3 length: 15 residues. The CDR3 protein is CASSLLGVSYNEQFF. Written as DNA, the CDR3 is TGTGCCAGCAGTTTATTGGGGGTCTCCTACAATGAGCAGTTCTTC.

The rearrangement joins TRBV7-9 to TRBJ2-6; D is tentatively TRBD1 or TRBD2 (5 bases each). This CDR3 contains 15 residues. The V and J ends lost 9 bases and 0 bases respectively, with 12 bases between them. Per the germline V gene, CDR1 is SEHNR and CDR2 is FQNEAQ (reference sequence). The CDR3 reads CASPGTDSGANVLTF. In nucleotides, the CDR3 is TGTGCCAGTCCGGGGACGGACTCTGGGGCCAACGTCCTGACTTTC.

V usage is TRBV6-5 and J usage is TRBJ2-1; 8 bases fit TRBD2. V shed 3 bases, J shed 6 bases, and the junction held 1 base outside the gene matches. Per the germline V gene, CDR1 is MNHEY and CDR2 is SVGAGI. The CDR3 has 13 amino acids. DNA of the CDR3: TGTGCCAGCAGTTATGCGGGAGGCAATGAGCAGTTCTTC. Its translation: CASSYAGGNEQFF.

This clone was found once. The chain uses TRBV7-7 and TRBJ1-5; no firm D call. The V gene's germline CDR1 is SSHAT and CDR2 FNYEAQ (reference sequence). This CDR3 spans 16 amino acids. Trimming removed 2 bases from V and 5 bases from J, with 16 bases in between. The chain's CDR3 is CASSLSFSLNYQPQHF. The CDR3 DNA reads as TGTGCCAGCAGCTTAAGTTTTAGCCTCAACTATCAGCCCCAGCATTTT. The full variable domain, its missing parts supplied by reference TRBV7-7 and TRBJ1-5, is GAGVSQSPRYKVTKRGQDVTLRCDPISSHATLYWYQQALGQGPEFLTYFNYEAQPDKSGLPSDRFSAERPEGSISTLTIQRTEQRDSAMYRCASSLSFSLNYQPQHFGDGTRLSIL.

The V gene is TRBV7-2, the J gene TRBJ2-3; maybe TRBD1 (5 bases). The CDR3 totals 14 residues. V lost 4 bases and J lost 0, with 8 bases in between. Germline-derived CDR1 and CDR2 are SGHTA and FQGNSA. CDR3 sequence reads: CASSWGPSTDTQYF. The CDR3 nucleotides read TGTGCCAGCAGCTGGGGCCCTAGCACAGATACGCAGTATTTT. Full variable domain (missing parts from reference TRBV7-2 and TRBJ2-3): GAGVSQSPSNKVTEKGKDVELRCDPISGHTALYWYRQSLGQGLEFLIYFQGNSAPDKSGLPSDRFSAERTGGSVSTLTIQRTQQEDSAVYLCASSWGPSTDTQYFGPGTRLTVL.

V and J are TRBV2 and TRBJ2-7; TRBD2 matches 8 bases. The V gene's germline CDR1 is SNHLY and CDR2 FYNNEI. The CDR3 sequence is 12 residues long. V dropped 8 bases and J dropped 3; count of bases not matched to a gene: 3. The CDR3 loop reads CASFGTSYEQYF. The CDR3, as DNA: TGTGCCAGCTTTGGGACTAGCTACGAGCAGTACTTC. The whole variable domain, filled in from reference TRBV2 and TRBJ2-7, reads EPEVTQTPSHQVTQMGQEVILRCVPISNHLYFYWYRQILGQKVEFLVSFYNNEISEKSEIFDDQFSVERPDGSNFTLKIRSTKLEDSAMYFCASFGTSYEQYFGPGTRLTVT.